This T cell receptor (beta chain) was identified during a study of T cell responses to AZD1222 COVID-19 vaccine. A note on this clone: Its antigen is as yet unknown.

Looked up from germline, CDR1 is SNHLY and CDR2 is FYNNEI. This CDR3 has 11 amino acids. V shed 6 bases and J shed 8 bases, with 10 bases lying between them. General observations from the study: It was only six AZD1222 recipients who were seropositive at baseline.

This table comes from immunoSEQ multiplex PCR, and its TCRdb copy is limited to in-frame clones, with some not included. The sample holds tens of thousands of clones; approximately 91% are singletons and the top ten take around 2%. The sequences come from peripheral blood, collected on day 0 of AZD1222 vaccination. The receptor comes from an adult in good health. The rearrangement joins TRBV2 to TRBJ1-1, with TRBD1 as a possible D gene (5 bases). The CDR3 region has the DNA TGTGCCAGCAGAACAGGTTCCGAAGCTTTCTTT. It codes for CASRTGSEAFF. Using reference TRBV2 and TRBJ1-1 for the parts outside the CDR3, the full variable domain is EPEVTQTPSHQVTQMGQEVILRCVPISNHLYFYWYRQILGQKVEFLVSFYNNEISEKSEIFDDQFSVERPDGSNFTLKIRSTKLEDSAMYFCASRTGSEAFFGQGTRLTVV.